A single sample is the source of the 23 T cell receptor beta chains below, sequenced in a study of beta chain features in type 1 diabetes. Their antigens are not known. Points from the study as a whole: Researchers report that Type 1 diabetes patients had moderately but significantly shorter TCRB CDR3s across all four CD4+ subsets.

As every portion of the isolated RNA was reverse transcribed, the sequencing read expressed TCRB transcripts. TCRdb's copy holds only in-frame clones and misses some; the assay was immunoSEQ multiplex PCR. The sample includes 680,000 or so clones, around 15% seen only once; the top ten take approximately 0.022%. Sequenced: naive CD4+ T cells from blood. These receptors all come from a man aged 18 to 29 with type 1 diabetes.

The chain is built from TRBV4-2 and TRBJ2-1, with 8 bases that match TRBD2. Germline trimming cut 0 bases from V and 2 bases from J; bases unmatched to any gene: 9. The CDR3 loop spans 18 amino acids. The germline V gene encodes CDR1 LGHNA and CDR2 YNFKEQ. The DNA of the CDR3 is TGTGCCAGCAGCCAAGAATCTACCGGGGGGGCACCCTACAATGAGCAGTTCTTC. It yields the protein CASSQESTGGAPYNEQFF.

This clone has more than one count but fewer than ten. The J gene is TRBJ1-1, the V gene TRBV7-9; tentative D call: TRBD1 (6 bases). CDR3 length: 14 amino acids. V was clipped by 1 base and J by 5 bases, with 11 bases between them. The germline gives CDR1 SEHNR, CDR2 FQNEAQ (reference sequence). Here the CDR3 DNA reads TGTGCCAGCAGCTTAGGCAGGGGAGGGACTGAAGCTTTCTTT. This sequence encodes CASSLGRGGTEAFF.

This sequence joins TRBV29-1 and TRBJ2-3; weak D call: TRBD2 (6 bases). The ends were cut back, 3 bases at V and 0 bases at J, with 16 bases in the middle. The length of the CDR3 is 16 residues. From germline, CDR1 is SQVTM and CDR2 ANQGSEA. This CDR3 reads CSVDRRAVISTDTQYF. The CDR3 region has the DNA TGCAGCGTTGATAGGAGGGCAGTAATCAGCACAGATACGCAGTATTTT.

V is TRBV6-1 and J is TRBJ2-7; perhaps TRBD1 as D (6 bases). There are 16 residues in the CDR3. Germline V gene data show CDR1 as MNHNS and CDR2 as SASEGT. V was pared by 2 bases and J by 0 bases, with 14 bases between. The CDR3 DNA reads TGTGCCAGCAGTGAACAGATGTGGACAGCCTCCTACGAGCAGTACTTC. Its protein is CASSEQMWTASYEQYF.

The CDR3 coding sequence is TGTGCCTGGAGTCCCGGCCCCGGGGACACTGAAGCTTTCTTT. Its protein is CAWSPGPGDTEAFF. The rearrangement links TRBV30 to TRBJ1-1, with D unresolved. Germline V gene lookup returns CDR1 GTSNPN and CDR2 SVGIG (reference sequence). There are 14 residues in the CDR3. V was trimmed by 2 bases and J by 3 bases, leaving 13 bases between them.

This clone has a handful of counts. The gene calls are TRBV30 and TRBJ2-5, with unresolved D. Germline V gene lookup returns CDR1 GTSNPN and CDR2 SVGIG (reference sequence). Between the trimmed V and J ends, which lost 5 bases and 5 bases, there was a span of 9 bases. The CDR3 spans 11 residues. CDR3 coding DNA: TGTGCCTGGCATCAGAGGGAGACCCAGTACTTC. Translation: CAWHQRETQYF.

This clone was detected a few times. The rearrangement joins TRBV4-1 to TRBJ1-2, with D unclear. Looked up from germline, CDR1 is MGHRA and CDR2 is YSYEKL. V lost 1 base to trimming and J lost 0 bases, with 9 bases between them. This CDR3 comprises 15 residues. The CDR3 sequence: CASSQVGSPNYGYTF. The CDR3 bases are TGCGCCAGCAGCCAAGTAGGCAGTCCTAACTATGGCTACACCTTC.

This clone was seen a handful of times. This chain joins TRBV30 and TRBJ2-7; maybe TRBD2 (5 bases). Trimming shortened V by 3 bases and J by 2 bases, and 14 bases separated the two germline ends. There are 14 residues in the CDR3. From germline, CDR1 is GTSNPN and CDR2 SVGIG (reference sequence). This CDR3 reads CAWRGYRETYEQYF. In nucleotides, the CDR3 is TGTGCCTGGAGAGGTTACCGGGAAACCTACGAGCAGTACTTC.

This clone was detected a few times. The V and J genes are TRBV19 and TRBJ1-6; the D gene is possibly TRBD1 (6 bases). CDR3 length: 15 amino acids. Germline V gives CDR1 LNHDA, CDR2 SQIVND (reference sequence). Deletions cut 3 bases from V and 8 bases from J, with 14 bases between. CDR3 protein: CASSMGAGRYSPLHF. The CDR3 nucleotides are TGTGCCAGTAGTATGGGGGCTGGACGGTATTCACCCCTCCACTTT.

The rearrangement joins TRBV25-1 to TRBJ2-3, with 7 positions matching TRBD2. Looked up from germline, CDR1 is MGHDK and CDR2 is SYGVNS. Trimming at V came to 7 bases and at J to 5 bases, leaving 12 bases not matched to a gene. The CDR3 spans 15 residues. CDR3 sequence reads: CASIGAPAGIDTQYF. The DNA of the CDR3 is TGTGCCAGCATTGGGGCACCAGCGGGGATAGATACGCAGTATTTT. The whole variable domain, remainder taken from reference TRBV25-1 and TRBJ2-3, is EADIYQTPRYLVIGTGKKITLECSQTMGHDKMYWYQQDPGMELHLIHYSYGVNSTEKGDLSSESTVSRIRTEHFPLTLESARPSHTSQYLCASIGAPAGIDTQYFGPGTRLTVL.

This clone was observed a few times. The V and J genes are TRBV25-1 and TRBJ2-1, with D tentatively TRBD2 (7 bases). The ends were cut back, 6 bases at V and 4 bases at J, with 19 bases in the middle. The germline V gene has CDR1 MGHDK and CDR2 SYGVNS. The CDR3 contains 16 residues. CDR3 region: CASSLMAGASYNEQFF. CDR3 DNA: TGTGCCAGCAGCCTCATGGCGGGGGCCTCTTACAATGAGCAGTTCTTC. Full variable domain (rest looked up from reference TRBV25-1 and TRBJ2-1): EADIYQTPRYLVIGTGKKITLECSQTMGHDKMYWYQQDPGMELHLIHYSYGVNSTEKGDLSSESTVSRIRTEHFPLTLESARPSHTSQYLCASSLMAGASYNEQFFGPGTRLTVL.

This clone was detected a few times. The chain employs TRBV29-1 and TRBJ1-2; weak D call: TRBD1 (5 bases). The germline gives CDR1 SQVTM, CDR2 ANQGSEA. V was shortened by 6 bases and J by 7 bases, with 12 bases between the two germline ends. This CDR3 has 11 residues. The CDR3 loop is CSVGTPGGYTF. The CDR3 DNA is TGCAGCGTGGGGACTCCGGGTGGCTACACCTTC.

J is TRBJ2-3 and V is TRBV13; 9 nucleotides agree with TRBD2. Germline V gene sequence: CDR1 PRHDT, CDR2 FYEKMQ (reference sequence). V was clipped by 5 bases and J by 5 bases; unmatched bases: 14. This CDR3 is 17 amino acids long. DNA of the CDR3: TGTGCCAGCAGCCCCGAGGTTTTTAGCGGGGGAGTAGATACGCAGTATTTT. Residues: CASSPEVFSGGVDTQYF.

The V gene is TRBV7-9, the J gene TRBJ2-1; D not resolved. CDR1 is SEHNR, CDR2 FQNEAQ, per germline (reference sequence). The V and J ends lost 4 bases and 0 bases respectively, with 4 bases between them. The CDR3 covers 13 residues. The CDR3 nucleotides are TGTGCCAGCAGCTGGGGCTCCTACAATGAGCAGTTCTTC. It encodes CASSWGSYNEQFF.

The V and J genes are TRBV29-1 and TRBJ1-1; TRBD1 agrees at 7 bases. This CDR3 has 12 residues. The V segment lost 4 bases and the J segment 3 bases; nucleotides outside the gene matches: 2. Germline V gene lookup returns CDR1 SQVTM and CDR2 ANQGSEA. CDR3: CSVVQGDTEAFF. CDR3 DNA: TGCAGCGTTGTCCAGGGGGACACTGAAGCTTTCTTT. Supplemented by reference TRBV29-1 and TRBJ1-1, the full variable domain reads SAVISQKPSRDICQRGTSLTIQCQVDSQVTMMFWYRQQPGQSLTLIATANQGSEATYESGFVIDKFPISRPNLTFSTLTVSNMSPEDSSIYLCSVVQGDTEAFFGQGTRLTVV.

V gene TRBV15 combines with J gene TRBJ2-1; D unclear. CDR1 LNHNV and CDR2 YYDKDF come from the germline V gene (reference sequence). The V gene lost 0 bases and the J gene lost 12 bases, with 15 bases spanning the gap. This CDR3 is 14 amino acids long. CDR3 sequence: CATSREGAPARQFF. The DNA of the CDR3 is TGTGCCACCAGCAGAGAGGGCGCGCCCGCCCGGCAGTTCTTC.

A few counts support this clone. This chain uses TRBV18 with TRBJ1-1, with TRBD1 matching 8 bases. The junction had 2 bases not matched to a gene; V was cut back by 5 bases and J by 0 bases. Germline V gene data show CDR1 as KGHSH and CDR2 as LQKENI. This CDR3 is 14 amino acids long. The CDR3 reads CASSETGVNTEAFF. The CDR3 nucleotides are TGTGCCAGCTCAGAGACAGGGGTGAACACTGAAGCTTTCTTT.

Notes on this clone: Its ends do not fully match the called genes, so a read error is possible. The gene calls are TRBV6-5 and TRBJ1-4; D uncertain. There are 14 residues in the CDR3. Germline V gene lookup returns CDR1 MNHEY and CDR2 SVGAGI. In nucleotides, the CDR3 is TGTGCCAGCAGTGAAACGGGCATCCAAGCAAGCCCAAGATTT. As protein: CASSETGIQASPRF.

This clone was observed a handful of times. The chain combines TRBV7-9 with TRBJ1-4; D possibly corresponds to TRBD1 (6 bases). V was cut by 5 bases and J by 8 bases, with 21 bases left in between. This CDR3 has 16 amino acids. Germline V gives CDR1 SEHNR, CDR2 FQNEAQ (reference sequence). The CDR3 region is CASSRNWTVQREKLFF. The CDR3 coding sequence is TGTGCCAGCAGCCGAAACTGGACAGTTCAGAGGGAAAAACTGTTTTTT.

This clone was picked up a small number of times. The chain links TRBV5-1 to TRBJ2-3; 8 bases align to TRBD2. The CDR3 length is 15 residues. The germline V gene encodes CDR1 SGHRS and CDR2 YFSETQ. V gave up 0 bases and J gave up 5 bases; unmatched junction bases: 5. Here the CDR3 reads CASSLDVAGQDTQYF. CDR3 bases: TGCGCCAGCAGCTTGGATGTAGCGGGACAAGATACGCAGTATTTT.

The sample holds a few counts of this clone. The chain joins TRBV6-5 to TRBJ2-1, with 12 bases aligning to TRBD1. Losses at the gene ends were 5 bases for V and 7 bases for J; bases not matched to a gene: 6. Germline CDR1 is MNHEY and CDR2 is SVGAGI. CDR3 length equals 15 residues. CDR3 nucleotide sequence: TGTGCCAGCAGTCTCCGGGACAGGGGGCTGAATGAGCAGTTCTTC. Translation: CASSLRDRGLNEQFF.

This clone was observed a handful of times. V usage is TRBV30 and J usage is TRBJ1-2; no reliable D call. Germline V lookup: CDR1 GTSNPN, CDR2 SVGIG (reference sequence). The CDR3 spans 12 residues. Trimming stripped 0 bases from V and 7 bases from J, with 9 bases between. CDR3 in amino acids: CAWSVLRVGYTF. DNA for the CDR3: TGTGCCTGGAGTGTACTTCGGGTTGGCTACACCTTC.

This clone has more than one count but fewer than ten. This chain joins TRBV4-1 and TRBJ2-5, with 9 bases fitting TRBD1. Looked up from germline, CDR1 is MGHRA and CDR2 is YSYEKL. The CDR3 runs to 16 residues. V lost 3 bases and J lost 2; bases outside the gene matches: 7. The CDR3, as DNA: TGCGCCAGCAGCCAGCCCCCCGGGACAGGGCAAGAGACCCAGTACTTC. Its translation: CASSQPPGTGQETQYF.